This T cell receptor (beta chain) was captured by sequencing in a study of cytomegalovirus exposure and HLA in healthy donors. With V trimmed by 5 bases and J by 9 bases, 9 bases remained unmatched. Germline CDR1 and CDR2: SGHTA and FQGNSA. The CDR3 contains 14 residues. In the PCR, 60 Vbeta and 13 Jbeta primers were used. This table comes from immunoSEQ multiplex PCR, and its TCRdb copy is limited to in-frame clones, with some not included. The sample comprises about 160,000 clones, approximately 80% of which are singletons, and approximately 1.2% rests with the top ten. Turning to this clone: Antigen specificity is unknown.

Whole-study findings and limits: Earlier analysis looked at TCR beta V segments, and most were productive about 87% or about 30% of the time.

Sequencing was performed on PBMCs. This clonotype originated in a boy aged 2 to 9 in good health and CMV-seronegative. V is TRBV7-2 and J is TRBJ2-1, with 8 bases identical to TRBD2. CDR3 region: CASSPPGGEGEQFF. DNA of the CDR3: TGTGCCAGCAGCCCCCCGGGAGGGGAAGGTGAGCAGTTCTTC. The whole variable domain, filled in from reference TRBV7-2 and TRBJ2-1, reads GAGVSQSPSNKVTEKGKDVELRCDPISGHTALYWYRQSLGQGLEFLIYFQGNSAPDKSGLPSDRFSAERTGGSVSTLTIQRTQQEDSAVYLCASSPPGGEGEQFFGPGTRLTVL.